Shown below are 3 T cell receptor beta chains from a single sample sequenced in a study of shared clonotypes between healthy human individuals. TCRdb's copy holds only in-frame clones and misses some; the assay was immunoSEQ multiplex PCR. The table lists a few million clones, around 94% of them singletons. The sequenced sample was naive CD4+ T cells sorted from blood. Subset: CD45RA+ positively selected. The receptor source for this set is a man between 18 and 35 years old in good health.

The rearrangement links TRBV11-2 to TRBJ1-4; D is undetermined. V was trimmed by 3 bases and J by 2 bases, leaving 10 bases between them. Germline values: CDR1 SGHAT, CDR2 FQNNGV. The CDR3 extends over 15 amino acids. The CDR3 reads CASSFYGATNEKLFF. CDR3 in DNA: TGTGCCAGCAGCTTTTACGGCGCGACTAATGAAAAACTGTTTTTT.

The CDR3 nucleotides are TGTGCCAGCAGCGTCCGGGACACACGGAACGCCGGCTACACCTTC. It yields the protein CASSVRDTRNAGYTF. This chain links TRBV5-8 with TRBJ1-2; perhaps TRBD1 as D (6 bases). The germline V and J ends were trimmed by 4 bases and 8 bases, with 21 bases remaining between them. Per the germline V gene, CDR1 is SGHTS and CDR2 is YDEGEE. The length of the CDR3 is 15 residues.

V and J are TRBV7-2 and TRBJ2-1, with no clear D. Trimming cost V 3 bases and J 12 bases, with 12 bases left between them. CDR1 and CDR2 from the germline V gene are SGHTA and FQGNSA. The CDR3 covers 12 residues. The CDR3 region is CASSFELVGQFF. As DNA, the CDR3 is TGTGCCAGCAGCTTTGAACTGGTCGGGCAGTTCTTC. Full variable domain (outside the CDR3, taken from reference TRBV7-2 and TRBJ2-1): GAGVSQSPSNKVTEKGKDVELRCDPISGHTALYWYRQSLGQGLEFLIYFQGNSAPDKSGLPSDRFSAERTGGSVSTLTIQRTQQEDSAVYLCASSFELVGQFFGPGTRLTVL.